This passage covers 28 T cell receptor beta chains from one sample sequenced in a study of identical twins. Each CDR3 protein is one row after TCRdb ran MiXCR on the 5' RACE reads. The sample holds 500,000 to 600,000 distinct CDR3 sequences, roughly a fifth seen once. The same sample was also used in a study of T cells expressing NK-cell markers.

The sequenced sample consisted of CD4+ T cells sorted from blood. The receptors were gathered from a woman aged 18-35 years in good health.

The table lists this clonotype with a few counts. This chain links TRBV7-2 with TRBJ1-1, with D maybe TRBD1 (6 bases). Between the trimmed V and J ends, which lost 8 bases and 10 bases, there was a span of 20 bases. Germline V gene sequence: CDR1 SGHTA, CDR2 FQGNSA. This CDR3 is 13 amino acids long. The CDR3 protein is CASETGLRRSAFF. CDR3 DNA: TGTGCCAGCGAGACAGGTCTTCGCCGTTCAGCTTTCTTT.

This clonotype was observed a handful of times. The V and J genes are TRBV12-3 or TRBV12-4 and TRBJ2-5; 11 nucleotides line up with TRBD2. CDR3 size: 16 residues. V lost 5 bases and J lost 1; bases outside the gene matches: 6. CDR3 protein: CASSPRLAGLQETQYF. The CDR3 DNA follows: TGTGCCAGCAGTCCCCGACTAGCGGGGCTCCAAGAGACCCAGTACTTC.

CDR3 DNA sequence: TGCGCCAGCAGTCGAGCCCTGACAGGGAGGGGATACGAGCAGTACTTC. This translates into CASSRALTGRGYEQYF. V and J are TRBV5-1 and TRBJ2-7, with D perhaps TRBD1 or TRBD2 (7 bases each). Germline V lookup: CDR1 SGHRS, CDR2 YFSETQ. Trimming took off 5 bases at V and 4 bases at J, with 22 bases between the two ends. CDR3 length: 16 residues.

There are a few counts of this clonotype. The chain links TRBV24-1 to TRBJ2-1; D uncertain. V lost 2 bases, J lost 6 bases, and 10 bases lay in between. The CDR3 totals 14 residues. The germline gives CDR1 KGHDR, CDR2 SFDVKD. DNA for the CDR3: TGTGCCACCAGTGATTCGGGCAGCCCCAATGAGCAGTTCTTC. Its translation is CATSDSGSPNEQFF.

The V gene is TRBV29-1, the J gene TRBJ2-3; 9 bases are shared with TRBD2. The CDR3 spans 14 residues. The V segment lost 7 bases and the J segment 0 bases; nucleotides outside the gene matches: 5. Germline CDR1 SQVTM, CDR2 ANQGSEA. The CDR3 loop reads CSATSGSSTDTQYF. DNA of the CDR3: TGCAGCGCCACTAGCGGGTCTAGCACAGATACGCAGTATTTT.

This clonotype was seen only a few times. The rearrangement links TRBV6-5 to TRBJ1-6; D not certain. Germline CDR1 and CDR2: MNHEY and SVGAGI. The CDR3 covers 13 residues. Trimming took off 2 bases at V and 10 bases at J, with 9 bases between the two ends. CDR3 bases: TGTGCCAGCAGTTACAGGTGGAGGTCACCCCTCCACTTT. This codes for CASSYRWRSPLHF.

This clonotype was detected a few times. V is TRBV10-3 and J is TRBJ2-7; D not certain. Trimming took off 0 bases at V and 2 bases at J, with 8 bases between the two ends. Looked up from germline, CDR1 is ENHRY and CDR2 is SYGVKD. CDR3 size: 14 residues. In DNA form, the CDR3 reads TGTGCCATCAGTGAGTCGACACGTACCTACGAGCAGTACTTC. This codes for CAISESTRTYEQYF.

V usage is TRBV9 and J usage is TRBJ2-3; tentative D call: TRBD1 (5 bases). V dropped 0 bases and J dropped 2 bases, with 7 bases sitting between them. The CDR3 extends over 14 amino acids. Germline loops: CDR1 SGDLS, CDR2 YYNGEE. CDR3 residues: CASSVDRFTDTQYF. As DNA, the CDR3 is TGTGCCAGCAGCGTAGACAGGTTCACAGATACGCAGTATTTT.

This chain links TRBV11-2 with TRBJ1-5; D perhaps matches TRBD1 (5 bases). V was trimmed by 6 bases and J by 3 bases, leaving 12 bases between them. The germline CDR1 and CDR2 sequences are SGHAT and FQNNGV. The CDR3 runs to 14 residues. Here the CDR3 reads CASSLGGNNQPQHF. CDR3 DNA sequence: TGTGCCAGCAGTTTGGGGGGGAACAATCAGCCCCAGCATTTT.

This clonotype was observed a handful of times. The DNA of the CDR3 is TGTGCCAGCAGCTTAGGACCTCACACAGATACGCAGTATTTT. This codes for CASSLGPHTDTQYF. The J gene is TRBJ2-3, the V gene TRBV7-8; D call uncertain. The germline gives CDR1 SGHVS, CDR2 FQNEAQ. Trimming cost V 1 base and J 2 bases, with 7 bases left between them. CDR3 length equals 14 residues.

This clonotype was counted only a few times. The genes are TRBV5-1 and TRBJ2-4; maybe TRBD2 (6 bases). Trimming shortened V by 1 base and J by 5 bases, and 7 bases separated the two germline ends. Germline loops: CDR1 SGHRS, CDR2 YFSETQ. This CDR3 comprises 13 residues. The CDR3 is CASSLPGENIQYF. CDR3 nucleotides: TGCGCCAGCAGCTTGCCGGGGGAAAACATTCAGTACTTC.

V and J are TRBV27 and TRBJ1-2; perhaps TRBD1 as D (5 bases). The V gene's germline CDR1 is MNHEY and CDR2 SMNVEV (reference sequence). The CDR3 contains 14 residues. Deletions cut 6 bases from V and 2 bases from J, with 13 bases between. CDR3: CASRRDLGNYGYTF. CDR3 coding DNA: TGTGCCAGCAGACGGGACCTCGGGAACTATGGCTACACCTTC.

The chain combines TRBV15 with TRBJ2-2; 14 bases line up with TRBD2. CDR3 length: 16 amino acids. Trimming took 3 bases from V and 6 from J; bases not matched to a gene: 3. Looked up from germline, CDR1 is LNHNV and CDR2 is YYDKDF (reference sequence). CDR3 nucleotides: TGTGCCACCAGCAGTGGGACTAGCGGGAGTTCCGGGGAGCTGTTTTTT. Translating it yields CATSSGTSGSSGELFF.

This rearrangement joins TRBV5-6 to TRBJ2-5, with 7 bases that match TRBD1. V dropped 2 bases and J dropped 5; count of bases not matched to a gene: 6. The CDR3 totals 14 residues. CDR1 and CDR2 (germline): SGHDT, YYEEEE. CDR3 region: CASSFTGDGETQYF. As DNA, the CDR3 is TGTGCCAGCAGCTTCACAGGGGATGGGGAGACCCAGTACTTC.

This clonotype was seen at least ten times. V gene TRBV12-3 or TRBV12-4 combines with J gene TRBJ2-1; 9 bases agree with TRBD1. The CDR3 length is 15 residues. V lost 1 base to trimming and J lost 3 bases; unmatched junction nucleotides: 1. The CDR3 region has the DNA TGTGCCAGCAGTTTAGGGGGACAGGGCTACAATGAGCAGTTCTTC. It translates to CASSLGGQGYNEQFF.

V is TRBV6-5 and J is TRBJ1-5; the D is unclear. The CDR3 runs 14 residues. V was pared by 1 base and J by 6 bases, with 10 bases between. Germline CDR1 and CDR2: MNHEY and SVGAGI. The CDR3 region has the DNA TGTGCCAGCAGTTACTTCTTTGCGGGTCAGCCCCAGCATTTT. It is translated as CASSYFFAGQPQHF.

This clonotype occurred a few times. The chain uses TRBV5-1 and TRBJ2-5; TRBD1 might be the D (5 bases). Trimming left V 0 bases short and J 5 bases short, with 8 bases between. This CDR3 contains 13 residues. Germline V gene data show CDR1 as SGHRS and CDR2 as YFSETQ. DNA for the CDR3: TGCGCCAGCAGCTTGGACAGGCCGGAGACCCAGTACTTC. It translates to CASSLDRPETQYF.

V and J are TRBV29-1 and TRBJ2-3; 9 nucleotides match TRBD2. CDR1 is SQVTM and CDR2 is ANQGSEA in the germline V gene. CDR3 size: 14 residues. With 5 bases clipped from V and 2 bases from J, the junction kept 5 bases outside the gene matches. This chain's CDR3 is CSVSSGGLTDTQYF. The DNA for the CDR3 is TGCAGCGTTAGCAGCGGGGGGCTCACAGATACGCAGTATTTT.

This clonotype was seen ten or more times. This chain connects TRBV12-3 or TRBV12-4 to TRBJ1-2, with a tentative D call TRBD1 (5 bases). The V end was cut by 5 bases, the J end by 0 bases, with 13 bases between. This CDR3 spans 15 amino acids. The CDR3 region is CASSHPGRANYGYTF. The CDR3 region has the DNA TGTGCCAGCAGTCATCCGGGGCGAGCTAACTATGGCTACACCTTC.

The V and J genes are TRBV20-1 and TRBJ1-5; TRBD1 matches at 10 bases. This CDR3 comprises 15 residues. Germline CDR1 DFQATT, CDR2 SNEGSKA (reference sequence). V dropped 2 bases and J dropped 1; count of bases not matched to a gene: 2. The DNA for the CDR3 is TGCAGTGCTAGACCGGGACAGGGGAGCAATCAGCCCCAGCATTTT. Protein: CSARPGQGSNQPQHF.

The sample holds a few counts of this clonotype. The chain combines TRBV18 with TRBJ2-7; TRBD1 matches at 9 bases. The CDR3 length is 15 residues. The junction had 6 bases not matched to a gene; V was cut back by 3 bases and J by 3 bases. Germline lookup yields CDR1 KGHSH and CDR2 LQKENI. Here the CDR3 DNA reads TGTGCCAGCTCACCGGACAGGGGATCACTCTACGAGCAGTACTTC. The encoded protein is CASSPDRGSLYEQYF.

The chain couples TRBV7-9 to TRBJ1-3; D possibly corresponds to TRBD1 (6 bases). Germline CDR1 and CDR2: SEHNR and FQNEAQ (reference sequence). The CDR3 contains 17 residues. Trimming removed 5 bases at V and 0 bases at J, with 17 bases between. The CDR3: CASSTRTVGLSGNTIYF. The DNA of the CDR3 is TGTGCCAGCAGCACCAGGACAGTGGGGCTCTCTGGAAACACCATATATTTT.

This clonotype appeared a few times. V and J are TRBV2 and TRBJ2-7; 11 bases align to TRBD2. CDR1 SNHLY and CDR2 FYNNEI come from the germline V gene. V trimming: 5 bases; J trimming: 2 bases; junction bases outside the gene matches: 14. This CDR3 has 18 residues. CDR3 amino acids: CASSWTGLTSGNPYEQYF. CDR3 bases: TGTGCCAGCAGTTGGACAGGGCTGACTAGCGGGAACCCCTACGAGCAGTACTTC.

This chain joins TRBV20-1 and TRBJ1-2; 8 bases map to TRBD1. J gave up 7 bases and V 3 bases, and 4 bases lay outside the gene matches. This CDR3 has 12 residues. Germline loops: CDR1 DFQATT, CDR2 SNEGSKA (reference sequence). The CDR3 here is CSASDRGGGYTF. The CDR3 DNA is TGCAGTGCTAGTGACAGGGGCGGTGGCTACACCTTC.

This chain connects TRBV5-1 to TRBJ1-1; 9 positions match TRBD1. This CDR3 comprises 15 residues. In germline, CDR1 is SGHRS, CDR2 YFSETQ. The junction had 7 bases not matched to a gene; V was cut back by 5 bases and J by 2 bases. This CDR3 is CASRGRTGVNTEAFF. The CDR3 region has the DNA TGCGCCAGCAGGGGCCGGACAGGGGTAAACACTGAAGCTTTCTTT. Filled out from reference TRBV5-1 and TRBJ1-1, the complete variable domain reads KAGVTQTPRYLIKTRGQQVTLSCSPISGHRSVSWYQQTPGQGLQFLFEYFSETQRNKGNFPGRFSGRQFSNSRSEMNVSTLELGDSALYLCASRGRTGVNTEAFFGQGTRLTVV.

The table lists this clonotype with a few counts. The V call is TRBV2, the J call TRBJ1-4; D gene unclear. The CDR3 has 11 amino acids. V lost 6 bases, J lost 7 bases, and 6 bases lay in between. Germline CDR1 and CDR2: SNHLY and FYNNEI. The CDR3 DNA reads TGTGCCAGCAGCCCAGTTGAAAAACTGTTTTTT. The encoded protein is CASSPVEKLFF.

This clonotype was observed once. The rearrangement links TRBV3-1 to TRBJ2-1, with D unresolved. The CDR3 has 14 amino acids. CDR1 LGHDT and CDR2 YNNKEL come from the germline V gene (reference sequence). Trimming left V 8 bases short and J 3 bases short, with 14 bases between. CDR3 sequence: CASSQSTHYNEQFF. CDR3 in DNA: TGTGCCAGCTCTCAGTCAACCCACTACAATGAGCAGTTCTTC.

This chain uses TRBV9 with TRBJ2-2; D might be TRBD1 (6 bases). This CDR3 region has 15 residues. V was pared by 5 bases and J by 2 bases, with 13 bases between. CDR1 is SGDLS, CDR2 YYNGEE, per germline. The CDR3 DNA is TGTGCCAGCAGTCGAGGACAGTCTAACACCGGGGAGCTGTTTTTT. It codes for CASSRGQSNTGELFF.